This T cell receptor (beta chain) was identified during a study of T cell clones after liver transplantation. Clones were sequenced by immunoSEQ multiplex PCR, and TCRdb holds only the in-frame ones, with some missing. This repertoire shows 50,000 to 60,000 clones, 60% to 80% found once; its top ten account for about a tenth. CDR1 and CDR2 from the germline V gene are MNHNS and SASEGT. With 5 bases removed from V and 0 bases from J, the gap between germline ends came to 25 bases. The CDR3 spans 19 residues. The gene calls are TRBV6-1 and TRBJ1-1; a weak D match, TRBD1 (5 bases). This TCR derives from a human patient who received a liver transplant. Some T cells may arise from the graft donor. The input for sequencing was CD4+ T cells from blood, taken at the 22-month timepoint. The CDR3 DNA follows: TGTGCCAGCAGTAAAGTGGCGATAGGACATTCCTTCATGAACACTGAAGCTTTCTTT. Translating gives CASSKVAIGHSFMNTEAFF.